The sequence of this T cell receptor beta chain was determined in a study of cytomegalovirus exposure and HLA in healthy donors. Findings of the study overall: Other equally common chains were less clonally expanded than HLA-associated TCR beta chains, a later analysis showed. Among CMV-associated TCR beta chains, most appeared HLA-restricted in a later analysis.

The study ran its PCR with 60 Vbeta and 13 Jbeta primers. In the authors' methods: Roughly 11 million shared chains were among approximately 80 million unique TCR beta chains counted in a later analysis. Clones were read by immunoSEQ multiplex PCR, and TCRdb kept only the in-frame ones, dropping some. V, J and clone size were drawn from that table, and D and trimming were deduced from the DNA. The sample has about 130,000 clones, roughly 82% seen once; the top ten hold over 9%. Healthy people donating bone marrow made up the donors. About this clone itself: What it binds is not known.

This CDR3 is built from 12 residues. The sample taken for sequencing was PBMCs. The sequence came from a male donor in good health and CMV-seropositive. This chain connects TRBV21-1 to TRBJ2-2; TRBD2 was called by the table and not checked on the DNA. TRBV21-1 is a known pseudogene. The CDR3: CASSNYTGELFF. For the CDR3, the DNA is TGTGCCAGCAGCAATTATACCGGGGAGCTGTTTTTT.